Following are 19 T cell receptor beta chains from one sample sequenced in a study of blood T cell repertoires in COVID-19. TCRdb's table, derived via immunoSEQ multiplex PCR, lists solely in-frame clones and lacks some. The profile covers 200,000 to 250,000 clones, with over 65% appearing a single time and under 3.5% taken by the ten largest. The sequenced sample was PBMCs or T cells enriched from blood (not recorded which). All receptors come from a woman aged 60 to 75 who had recovered from COVID-19.

The gene calls are TRBV29-1 and TRBJ1-6; TRBD1 aligns across 7 bases. Germline CDR1 is SQVTM and CDR2 is ANQGSEA. This CDR3 region has 15 residues. Trimming took 6 bases from V and 0 from J; bases not matched to a gene: 5. The CDR3 DNA reads as TGCAGCGTGCGGACAGGTACCTCCTATAATTCACCCCTCCACTTT. As protein: CSVRTGTSYNSPLHF.

This clone appeared many times. V is TRBV7-2 and J is TRBJ2-3; 10 bases line up with TRBD1. From germline, CDR1 is SGHTA and CDR2 FQGNSA. J gave up 4 bases and V 5 bases, and 12 bases lay outside the gene matches. The CDR3 totals 17 residues. DNA for the CDR3: TGTGCCAGCAGCAGTTCTGAGACAGGGGGCGTCGCAGATACGCAGTATTTT. Protein sequence: CASSSSETGGVADTQYF.

CDR3 sequence (DNA): TGTGCTAGTGGTTGGAGACAGGGGTCTTACGAGCAGTACTTC. Translation gives CASGWRQGSYEQYF. The chain recombines TRBV12-5 with TRBJ2-7; TRBD1 agrees at 8 bases. Germline CDR1 LGHNT, CDR2 FRNRAP. With V trimmed by 4 bases and J by 4 bases, 6 bases remained unmatched. This CDR3 region has 14 residues.

This clone was seen once. The chain uses TRBV5-6 and TRBJ2-6; the match to TRBD1 covers 9 bases. V trimming: 3 bases; J trimming: 2 bases; junction bases outside the gene matches: 6. Germline V gene sequence: CDR1 SGHDT, CDR2 YYEEEE. This CDR3 has 17 amino acids. CDR3: CASSSGQGTPGANVLTF. CDR3 DNA sequence: TGTGCCAGCAGCTCTGGACAGGGGACCCCTGGGGCCAACGTCCTGACTTTC.

The CDR3 sequence: CASNDRKDIQYF. The CDR3 DNA sequence: TGTGCCAGTAATGACAGGAAGGACATTCAGTACTTC. The gene calls are TRBV19 and TRBJ2-4; D is perhaps TRBD1 (6 bases). CDR3 length: 12 amino acids. The germline V and J ends were trimmed by 7 bases and 8 bases, with 12 bases remaining between them. Germline values: CDR1 LNHDA, CDR2 SQIVND (reference sequence).

The chain employs TRBV5-4 and TRBJ1-3; possible D gene TRBD1, 5 bases. Trimming took 4 bases from V and 0 from J, leaving 11 bases between them. The CDR3 extends over 15 amino acids. Germline CDR1 is SGHNT and CDR2 is YYREEE (reference sequence). CDR3 DNA sequence: TGTGCCAGCAGCCGGGACTCCTACTCTGGAAACACCATATATTTT. It encodes CASSRDSYSGNTIYF.

The chain recombines TRBV7-9 with TRBJ1-2; 8 positions agree with TRBD1. This CDR3 is 13 amino acids long. Germline trimming cut 6 bases from V and 8 bases from J; bases unmatched to any gene: 8. The germline V gene encodes CDR1 SEHNR and CDR2 FQNEAQ (reference sequence). The CDR3 coding sequence is TGTGCCAGCAGTTTCCAGGGGGCGGCAGGCTACACCTTC. Translating gives CASSFQGAAGYTF.

The V and J genes are TRBV30 and TRBJ2-7; tentative D call: TRBD2 (7 bases). The CDR3 length is 13 residues. Trimming took off 0 bases at V and 6 bases at J, with 12 bases between the two ends. The germline gives CDR1 GTSNPN, CDR2 SVGIG (reference sequence). The CDR3: CAWSVRGGAEQYF. CDR3 nucleotide sequence: TGTGCCTGGAGTGTAAGGGGGGGTGCCGAGCAGTACTTC. The full variable domain, its missing parts supplied by reference TRBV30 and TRBJ2-7, is SQTIHQWPATLVQPVGSPLSLECTVEGTSNPNLYWYRQAAGRGLQLLFYSVGIGQISSEVPQNLSASRPQDRQFILSSKKLLLSDSGFYLCAWSVRGGAEQYFGPGTRLTVT.

This chain uses TRBV5-8 with TRBJ1-5; tentative D call: TRBD1 (6 bases). The CDR3 sequence is 17 residues long. Germline CDR1 and CDR2: SGHTS and YDEGEE. V shed 0 bases and J shed 0 bases, with 13 bases lying between them. CDR3 sequence reads: CASSLGGQTHSNQPQHF. CDR3 DNA sequence: TGTGCCAGCAGCTTGGGAGGACAGACCCATAGCAATCAGCCCCAGCATTTT. The full variable domain, its missing parts supplied by reference TRBV5-8 and TRBJ1-5, is EAGVTQSPTHLIKTRGQQATLRCSPISGHTSVYWYQQALGLGLQFLLWYDEGEERNRGNFPPRFSGRQFPNYSSELNVNALELEDSALYLCASSLGGQTHSNQPQHFGDGTRLSIL.

This clone appeared a single time. The chain combines TRBV7-9 with TRBJ1-1; 10 nucleotides match TRBD1. Unmatched junction bases numbered 4, after V lost 5 bases and J lost 1 base. CDR3 length: 15 residues. Germline V lookup: CDR1 SEHNR, CDR2 FQNEAQ (reference sequence). Here the CDR3 reads CASSPRDRGNTEAFF. The CDR3 nucleotides read TGTGCCAGCAGCCCTCGGGACAGGGGGAACACTGAAGCTTTCTTT.

The rearrangement uses TRBV3-1 (or the pseudogene TRBV3-2) and TRBJ1-2; D might be TRBD1 (5 bases). Germline CDR1 is LGHDT and CDR2 is YNNKEL (reference sequence). There are 15 residues in the CDR3. V lost 1 base, J lost 6 bases, and 15 bases lay in between. The CDR3 DNA reads as TGTGCCAGCAGCCAAGTCTCAGCCAGGGTGGATGGCTACACCTTC. This gives the protein CASSQVSARVDGYTF.

The chain links TRBV7-8 to TRBJ1-2; 7 nucleotides line up with TRBD1. Germline trimming cut 2 bases from V and 2 bases from J; bases unmatched to any gene: 2. The germline V gene has CDR1 SGHVS and CDR2 FQNEAQ. The CDR3 is made up of 14 amino acids. The CDR3 loop is CASSLRTGNYGYTF. CDR3 nucleotide sequence: TGTGCCAGCAGCTTAAGGACAGGAAACTATGGCTACACCTTC.

This sequence joins TRBV10-3 and TRBJ2-7, with 8 bases lining up with TRBD1. Germline assignment: CDR1 ENHRY and CDR2 SYGVKD. V shed 6 bases, J shed 5 bases, and the junction held 9 bases outside the gene matches. The CDR3 has 14 amino acids. This chain's CDR3 is CAIRPTGERDEQYF. CDR3 nucleotide sequence: TGTGCCATCAGACCGACAGGGGAACGGGACGAGCAGTACTTC.

V and J are TRBV7-2 and TRBJ2-4; the D gene is possibly TRBD2 (6 bases). Trimming took 3 bases from V and 6 from J, leaving 9 bases between them. The CDR3 totals 13 residues. Per germline, CDR1 SGHTA and CDR2 FQGNSA. For the CDR3, the DNA is TGTGCCAGCAGCTTGGAGGGGCGAAACATTCAGTACTTC. Translation gives CASSLEGRNIQYF.

The rearrangement links TRBV18 to TRBJ1-4, with D uncertain. Deletions cut 6 bases from V and 0 bases from J, with 14 bases between. The CDR3 length is 16 residues. Germline assignment: CDR1 KGHSH and CDR2 LQKENI. CDR3 loop: CASSPTRQATNEKLFF. CDR3 bases: TGTGCCAGCTCTCCCACAAGACAAGCAACTAATGAAAAACTGTTTTTT.

The chain employs TRBV28 and TRBJ2-6; 15 nucleotides align to TRBD2. Germline trimming cut 6 bases from V and 6 bases from J; bases unmatched to any gene: 3. The CDR3 sequence is 16 residues long. Germline V gene data show CDR1 as MDHEN and CDR2 as SYDVKM. DNA for the CDR3: TGTGCCAGCAGGGGGACTAGCGGGAGGAAGGCCAACGTCCTGACTTTC. It yields the protein CASRGTSGRKANVLTF.

The chain is built from TRBV2 and TRBJ2-7, with a possible D match to TRBD1 (5 bases). CDR3 length equals 13 residues. The V end was cut by 3 bases, the J end by 3 bases, with 9 bases between. Germline CDR1 and CDR2: SNHLY and FYNNEI. The CDR3 DNA reads TGTGCCAGCAGTGAGTGGCAGGGCTACGAGCAGTACTTC. It codes for CASSEWQGYEQYF.

The chain links TRBV7-2 to TRBJ2-1, with 9 bases aligning to TRBD1. After removal of 5 bases from V and 5 bases from J, the junction contained 1 base not matched to a gene. Per the germline V gene, CDR1 is SGHTA and CDR2 is FQGNSA. CDR3 length equals 13 residues. CDR3 in DNA: TGTGCCAGCAGCAGGGACAGGGACAATGAGCAGTTCTTC. Translated, it gives CASSRDRDNEQFF.

The chain uses TRBV19 and TRBJ2-7; D is possibly TRBD1 (5 bases). CDR3 size: 11 residues. Germline values: CDR1 LNHDA, CDR2 SQIVND (reference sequence). V shed 10 bases and J shed 3 bases, with 10 bases lying between them. CDR3 sequence: CATSRGYEQYF. The CDR3 coding sequence is TGTGCCACCAGTAGGGGCTACGAGCAGTACTTC.